These T cell receptor beta chains were read from a single sample in a study of OX40 agonist ivuxolimab in advanced cancers. Sequencing used immunoSEQ multiplex PCR; TCRdb keeps in-frame clones, though not all of them. The sample has roughly 25,000 clones; approximately 77% are singletons. Sample: CD4+ or CD8+ T cells sorted from blood, taken in a trial of the OX40 agonist ivuxolimab. All receptors come from an adult with an advanced solid tumor such as melanoma, head and neck, liver or kidney cancer. Each CDR3 is given with its conserved first and last residue. The D gene is left open where the match is weak. Only part of the rows carry a size: once, few, many, or a class if the clone is expanded.

D gene: TRBD2
V gene: TRBV18
J gene: TRBJ2-2
clone size: NA
CDR3 protein: CASSDQRGTGELFF
CDR3 DNA: TGTGCCAGCTCAGACCAGCGGGGCACCGGGGAGCTGTTTTTT

D gene: NA
V gene: TRBV6-6
J gene: TRBJ2-7
clone size: NA
CDR3 protein: CASGLLRGSYEQYF
CDR3 DNA: TGTGCCAGCGGCTTATTGAGGGGCTCCTACGAGCAGTACTTC

D gene: TRBD1
V gene: TRBV5-1
J gene: TRBJ2-5
clone size: NA
CDR3 protein: CASTGQGWETQYF
CDR3 DNA: TGCGCCAGCACGGGACAGGGATGGGAGACCCAGTACTTC

D gene: TRBD1
V gene: TRBV19
J gene: TRBJ1-5
clone size: NA
CDR3 protein: CASSTGQGRSNQPQHF
CDR3 DNA: TGTGCCAGTAGTACCGGACAGGGCCGAAGCAATCAGCCCCAGCATTTT

D gene: NA
V gene: TRBV10-3
J gene: TRBJ2-5
clone size: NA
CDR3 protein: CAISESGTQETQYF
CDR3 DNA: TGTGCCATCAGTGAATCCGGGACCCAAGAGACCCAGTACTTC

D gene: TRBD1
V gene: TRBV4-3
J gene: TRBJ1-1
clone size: once
CDR3 protein: CASSHDQGAGGNTEAFF
CDR3 DNA: TGCGCCAGCAGCCATGATCAGGGGGCCGGGGGGAACACTGAAGCTTTCTTT

D gene: TRBD2
V gene: TRBV7-2
J gene: TRBJ2-7
clone size: NA
CDR3 protein: CASSLGLAGGDFIGEQYF
CDR3 DNA: TGTGCCAGCAGCTTAGGGCTAGCGGGAGGGGATTTCATTGGCGAGCAGTACTTC

D gene: NA
V gene: TRBV2
J gene: TRBJ2-7
clone size: NA
CDR3 protein: CASSEAARDTFYEQYF
CDR3 DNA: TGTGCCAGCAGTGAAGCGGCCCGGGACACGTTCTACGAGCAGTACTTC

D gene: TRBD1
V gene: TRBV9
J gene: TRBJ1-4
clone size: NA
CDR3 protein: CASSVAGTGNEKLFF
CDR3 DNA: TGTGCCAGCAGCGTTGCCGGGACAGGGAATGAAAAACTGTTTTTT

D gene: NA
V gene: TRBV29-1
J gene: TRBJ2-7
clone size: NA
CDR3 protein: CSVEMGHYEQYF
CDR3 DNA: TGCAGCGTTGAGATGGGGCACTACGAGCAGTACTTC

D gene: TRBD1
V gene: TRBV5-1
J gene: TRBJ2-1
clone size: NA
CDR3 protein: CASSVRDRGRDEQFF
CDR3 DNA: TGCGCCAGCAGCGTCCGGGACAGGGGGAGGGATGAGCAGTTCTTC

D gene: TRBD2
V gene: TRBV4-3
J gene: TRBJ2-3
clone size: NA
CDR3 protein: CASSRTSGGAVAQYF
CDR3 DNA: TGCGCCAGCAGTCGGACTAGCGGGGGGGCGGTGGCGCAGTATTTT

D gene: NA
V gene: TRBV7-9
J gene: TRBJ2-1
clone size: NA
CDR3 protein: CASSLGALSSYNEQFF
CDR3 DNA: TGTGCCAGCAGCCTGGGAGCTCTTAGCTCCTACAATGAGCAGTTCTTC

D gene: NA
V gene: TRBV4-1
J gene: TRBJ1-1
clone size: medium-sized
CDR3 protein: CASSRGPTNTEAFF
CDR3 DNA: TGCGCCAGCAGCCGTGGACCGACGAACACTGAAGCTTTCTTT

D gene: NA
V gene: TRBV4-1
J gene: TRBJ1-5
clone size: few
CDR3 protein: CASSQDVGTNQPQHF
CDR3 DNA: TGCGCCAGCAGCCAAGATGTGGGGACCAATCAGCCCCAGCATTTT

D gene: NA
V gene: TRBV19
J gene: TRBJ1-1
clone size: NA
CDR3 protein: CASSIRGGSMNTEAFF
CDR3 DNA: TGTGCCAGTAGTATTCGGGGCGGGTCCATGAACACTGAAGCTTTCTTT

D gene: NA
V gene: TRBV7-2
J gene: TRBJ1-6
clone size: NA
CDR3 protein: CASSLKQPLENSPLHF
CDR3 DNA: TGTGCCAGCAGCTTAAAACAGCCGCTCGAGAATTCACCCCTCCACTTT

D gene: NA
V gene: TRBV27
J gene: TRBJ1-1
clone size: NA
CDR3 protein: CASSLIGDTEAFF
CDR3 DNA: TGTGCCAGCAGCCTTATAGGGGACACTGAAGCTTTCTTT

D gene: NA
V gene: TRBV7-6
J gene: TRBJ2-6
clone size: NA
CDR3 protein: CASSPRGSGANVLTF
CDR3 DNA: TGTGCCAGCAGCCCCCGGGGCTCTGGGGCCAACGTCCTGACTTTC

D gene: TRBD1
V gene: TRBV7-2
J gene: TRBJ1-1
clone size: NA
CDR3 protein: CASSLAQGQGTEAFF
CDR3 DNA: TGTGCCAGCAGCTTAGCGCAGGGACAGGGGACTGAAGCTTTCTTT

D gene: NA
V gene: TRBV27
J gene: TRBJ1-2
clone size: NA
CDR3 protein: CASSSSGPGIYGYTF
CDR3 DNA: TGTGCCAGCAGCTCGAGTGGGCCGGGGATCTATGGCTACACCTTC

D gene: NA
V gene: TRBV7-2
J gene: TRBJ2-5
clone size: NA
CDR3 protein: CASSPTGTQETQYF
CDR3 DNA: TGTGCCAGCAGCCCGACCGGGACCCAAGAGACCCAGTACTTC

D gene: TRBD2
V gene: TRBV10-3
J gene: TRBJ2-4
clone size: NA
CDR3 protein: CAISTSGRASAKNIQYF
CDR3 DNA: TGTGCCATCAGTACTAGCGGGAGGGCATCTGCCAAAAACATTCAGTACTTC

D gene: NA
V gene: TRBV7-2
J gene: TRBJ2-3
clone size: NA
CDR3 protein: CASSRTSTDTQYF
CDR3 DNA: TGTGCCAGCAGCAGAACTAGCACAGATACGCAGTATTTT

D gene: NA
V gene: TRBV7-3
J gene: TRBJ1-1
clone size: NA
CDR3 protein: CASSLNLGLGTEAFF
CDR3 DNA: TGTGCCAGCAGCTTAAATCTGGGTCTTGGCACTGAAGCTTTCTTT

D gene: TRBD1
V gene: TRBV7-9
J gene: TRBJ1-4
clone size: NA
CDR3 protein: CASSMGQANNEKLFF
CDR3 DNA: TGTGCCAGCAGCATGGGACAGGCCAACAATGAAAAACTGTTTTTT

D gene: TRBD1
V gene: TRBV13
J gene: TRBJ1-1
clone size: NA
CDR3 protein: CASSTLTGRTEAFF
CDR3 DNA: TGTGCCAGCAGCACGTTGACAGGGAGAACTGAAGCTTTCTTT

D gene: NA
V gene: TRBV5-1
J gene: TRBJ2-5
clone size: NA
CDR3 protein: CASSLAVTGGETQYF
CDR3 DNA: TGCGCCAGCAGCTTGGCCGTTACAGGAGGGGAGACCCAGTACTTC

D gene: TRBD2
V gene: TRBV7-9
J gene: TRBJ2-3
clone size: NA
CDR3 protein: CASSLGLAGGPGGTDTQYF
CDR3 DNA: TGTGCCAGCAGCTTAGGACTAGCGGGGGGGCCAGGTGGCACAGATACGCAGTATTTT

D gene: TRBD1
V gene: TRBV7-2
J gene: TRBJ1-3
clone size: NA
CDR3 protein: CASSLGTVSGNTIYF
CDR3 DNA: TGTGCCAGCAGCCTTGGGACAGTCTCTGGAAACACCATATATTTT

D gene: NA
V gene: TRBV4-3
J gene: TRBJ1-4
clone size: once
CDR3 protein: CASSQVAGNEKLFF
CDR3 DNA: TGCGCCAGCAGCCAAGTCGCGGGTAATGAAAAACTGTTTTTT

D gene: TRBD1
V gene: TRBV28
J gene: TRBJ1-2
clone size: NA
CDR3 protein: CASSRTRTGPIYGYTF
CDR3 DNA: TGTGCCAGCAGCCGTACCAGGACAGGGCCGATCTATGGCTACACCTTC

D gene: NA
V gene: TRBV4-3
J gene: TRBJ2-3
clone size: NA
CDR3 protein: CASSLGTFLDTQYF
CDR3 DNA: TGCGCCAGCAGCCTAGGGACGTTCTTAGATACGCAGTATTTT

D gene: TRBD2
V gene: TRBV27
J gene: TRBJ2-1
clone size: NA
CDR3 protein: CASSLYGGGEPRQFF
CDR3 DNA: TGTGCCAGCAGTTTATACGGCGGGGGGGAGCCTCGGCAGTTCTTC

D gene: NA
V gene: TRBV16
J gene: TRBJ1-2
clone size: NA
CDR3 protein: CASSQDTNYGYTF
CDR3 DNA: TGTGCCAGCAGCCAAGACACTAACTATGGCTACACCTTC

D gene: NA
V gene: TRBV5-1
J gene: TRBJ1-6
clone size: NA
CDR3 protein: CASSKQGPYNSPLHF
CDR3 DNA: TGCGCCAGCAGTAAGCAGGGGCCCTATAATTCACCCCTCCACTTT

D gene: TRBD1
V gene: TRBV11-3
J gene: TRBJ1-1
clone size: NA
CDR3 protein: CASSFGDREGEAFF
CDR3 DNA: TGTGCCAGCAGCTTCGGGGACAGGGAGGGTGAAGCTTTCTTT

D gene: NA
V gene: TRBV30
J gene: TRBJ2-1
clone size: NA
CDR3 protein: CAWSRGQNEQFF
CDR3 DNA: TGTGCCTGGAGTAGAGGCCAAAATGAGCAGTTCTTC

D gene: TRBD2
V gene: TRBV7-6
J gene: TRBJ2-1
clone size: NA
CDR3 protein: CASSPGLAGEQFF
CDR3 DNA: TGTGCCAGCAGCCCGGGACTAGCGGGGGAGCAGTTCTTC

D gene: NA
V gene: TRBV7-2
J gene: TRBJ2-5
clone size: NA
CDR3 protein: CASSPSRVKETQYF
CDR3 DNA: TGTGCCAGCAGCCCCAGCAGGGTCAAAGAGACCCAGTACTTC

D gene: NA
V gene: TRBV5-1
J gene: TRBJ1-4
clone size: NA
CDR3 protein: CASSFQGLDNEKLFF
CDR3 DNA: TGCGCCAGCAGCTTCCAGGGTCTGGATAATGAAAAACTGTTTTTT

D gene: TRBD1
V gene: TRBV28
J gene: TRBJ1-4
clone size: NA
CDR3 protein: CASSRTGDEKLFF
CDR3 DNA: TGTGCCAGCAGCCGGACAGGGGATGAAAAACTGTTTTTT

D gene: NA
V gene: TRBV7-6
J gene: TRBJ2-2
clone size: NA
CDR3 protein: CASSLGARGTTGELFF
CDR3 DNA: TGTGCCAGCAGCTTAGGGGCAAGGGGGACCACCGGGGAGCTGTTTTTT

D gene: TRBD2
V gene: TRBV7-3
J gene: TRBJ2-1
clone size: NA
CDR3 protein: CASSLVTSGRGEQFF
CDR3 DNA: TGTGCCAGCAGCTTGGTAACTAGCGGGAGAGGGGAGCAGTTCTTC

D gene: NA
V gene: TRBV4-2
J gene: TRBJ1-2
clone size: NA
CDR3 protein: CASSQVLGTDYGYTF
CDR3 DNA: TGTGCCAGCAGCCAAGTGCTAGGGACGGACTATGGCTACACCTTC

D gene: NA
V gene: TRBV19
J gene: TRBJ2-1
clone size: once
CDR3 protein: CASSLRSIYNEQFF
CDR3 DNA: TGTGCCAGTAGTTTACGATCCATATACAATGAGCAGTTCTTC

D gene: TRBD1
V gene: TRBV11-2
J gene: TRBJ2-1
clone size: few
CDR3 protein: CASSLTRGQLPKVNEQFF
CDR3 DNA: TGTGCCAGCAGCTTAACACGGGGACAGCTACCAAAAGTTAATGAGCAGTTCTTC

D gene: NA
V gene: TRBV7-9
J gene: TRBJ2-1
clone size: few
CDR3 protein: CASSSLTGPGNEQFF
CDR3 DNA: TGTGCCAGCAGCTCCTTAACTGGGCCGGGCAATGAGCAGTTCTTC

D gene: TRBD1
V gene: TRBV6-5
J gene: TRBJ2-7
clone size: NA
CDR3 protein: CASSYSIAGGVYEQYF
CDR3 DNA: TGTGCCAGCAGTTACTCGATTGCAGGGGGCGTCTACGAGCAGTACTTC

D gene: NA
V gene: TRBV7-9
J gene: TRBJ2-3
clone size: NA
CDR3 protein: CASQGRGWDSTDTQYF
CDR3 DNA: TGTGCCAGTCAGGGTCGCGGCTGGGATAGCACAGATACGCAGTATTTT

D gene: NA
V gene: TRBV5-6
J gene: TRBJ1-6
clone size: NA
CDR3 protein: CASSGRGRAHSPLHF
CDR3 DNA: TGTGCCAGCAGCGGAAGGGGGAGGGCGCATTCACCCCTCCACTTT

D gene: TRBD1
V gene: TRBV28
J gene: TRBJ1-1
clone size: NA
CDR3 protein: CASSFPPGQGNTEAFF
CDR3 DNA: TGTGCCAGCAGTTTTCCACCGGGACAGGGAAACACTGAAGCTTTCTTT

D gene: TRBD2
V gene: TRBV5-1
J gene: TRBJ2-1
clone size: NA
CDR3 protein: CASKLLAGGPHEQFF
CDR3 DNA: TGCGCCAGCAAACTACTAGCGGGAGGGCCCCATGAGCAGTTCTTC

D gene: NA
V gene: TRBV6-1
J gene: TRBJ1-2
clone size: few
CDR3 protein: CASSEVRGTGYTF
CDR3 DNA: TGTGCCAGCAGTGAAGTAAGGGGCACTGGCTACACCTTC